The 25 T cell receptor beta chains presented below share a single source sample, sequenced in a study of spatial heterogeneity in lung cancer. Findings and caveats of the study: How many expanded intratumoral alpha and beta TCRs were present tracked the tumor mutation count, which was a count of nonsynonymous mutations.

No antigen has been assigned to these receptors. The time point: sample taken at primary tumor resection. TCRdb used MiXCR to reprocess the 5' RACE reads, holding one entry per CDR3 protein. This table holds about 13,000 distinct CDR3 sequences, just over 5% found once. This sample comprised lung tumor tissue, obtained at surgery. The receptor source for this set is a male donor with early-stage non-small cell lung cancer.

This clonotype has ten or more counts. In a library made to pick up alpha chains, this beta chain is a stray read with a size that means little. This chain connects TRBV19 to TRBJ2-5, with TRBD1 matching over 8 bases. The CDR3 is 15 residues long. V shed 6 bases, J shed 5 bases, and the junction held 11 bases outside the gene matches. Germline V gene sequence: CDR1 LNHDA, CDR2 SQIVND (reference sequence). DNA for the CDR3: TGTGCCAGTAGACCTCGAACAGGGGGGACCGAGACCCAGTACTTC. Its protein product is CASRPRTGGTETQYF.

This clonotype was counted between two and nine times. This beta chain represents an off-target read in a library built for alpha chains; its size is of limited meaning. The V call is TRBV4-2, the J call TRBJ2-6, with D uncertain. CDR1 and CDR2 from the germline V gene are LGHNA and YNFKEQ. CDR3 length: 16 residues. Trimming took 1 base from V and 1 from J, leaving 8 bases between them. CDR3 region: CASSQVGTSGANVLTF. CDR3 coding DNA: TGTGCCAGCAGCCAAGTGGGAACTTCTGGGGCCAACGTCCTGACTTTC.

This clonotype was counted ten times or more. This beta chain represents an off-target read in a library built for alpha chains; its size is of limited meaning. The chain is built from TRBV28 and TRBJ1-1, with 7 nucleotides matching TRBD1. Unmatched junction bases numbered 3, after V lost 10 bases and J lost 1 base. The CDR3 is made up of 12 amino acids. From germline, CDR1 is MDHEN and CDR2 SYDVKM. CDR3 loop: CAIGQANTEAFF. The CDR3, as DNA: TGTGCCATCGGACAGGCGAACACTGAAGCTTTCTTT.

At least ten counts were recorded for this clonotype. Little can be read into the size of this beta chain, an off-target read in a library designed for alpha chains. The genes are TRBV4-3 and TRBJ2-1, with TRBD2 matching 7 bases. CDR1 is LGHNA, CDR2 YSLEER, per germline. This CDR3 has 16 residues. V was clipped by 0 bases and J by 4 bases; unmatched bases: 6. For the CDR3, the DNA is TGCGCCAGCAGCCAAGAGAGTGGCGGGGGTTACAATGAGCAGTTCTTC. This encodes CASSQESGGGYNEQFF.

Only a few counts were recorded for this clonotype. This beta chain is an off-target read within a library intended for alpha chains, so its frequency means little. V and J are TRBV30 and TRBJ1-5; tentative D call: TRBD1 (6 bases). The CDR3 totals 15 residues. CDR1 GTSNPN and CDR2 SVGIG come from the germline V gene (reference sequence). The V and J ends lost 5 bases and 1 base respectively, with 15 bases between them. The CDR3, as DNA: TGTGCCTGGGTAAATACAGGGAGAAGCAATCAGCCCCAGCATTTT. This translates into CAWVNTGRSNQPQHF.

Ten or more counts support this clonotype. This beta chain lies outside the target of a library built for alpha chains; its clone size means little. The chain employs TRBV7-2 and TRBJ2-7; a possible D gene is TRBD1 (6 bases). The germline CDR1 and CDR2 sequences are SGHTA and FQGNSA. Trimming stripped 2 bases from V and 4 bases from J, with 15 bases between. CDR3 length: 15 amino acids. The DNA of the CDR3 is TGTGCCAGCAGCTTATTGGGCAGGGGAGTTTACGAGCAGTACTTC. This sequence encodes CASSLLGRGVYEQYF. The whole variable domain, filled in from reference TRBV7-2 and TRBJ2-7, reads GAGVSQSPSNKVTEKGKDVELRCDPISGHTALYWYRQSLGQGLEFLIYFQGNSAPDKSGLPSDRFSAERTGGSVSTLTIQRTQQEDSAVYLCASSLLGRGVYEQYFGPGTRLTVT.

This clonotype is medium-sized. This beta chain is a stray sequence in a library constructed for alpha chains; its clone size is not meaningful. The chain couples TRBV6-5 to TRBJ2-3; D gene unclear. The length of the CDR3 is 13 residues. Germline loops: CDR1 MNHEY, CDR2 SVGAGI. With 2 bases removed from V and 5 bases from J, the gap between germline ends came to 8 bases. In nucleotides, the CDR3 is TGTGCCAGCAGTTACGGGTTCGGAGATACGCAGTATTTT. The encoded protein is CASSYGFGDTQYF.

The sample holds many counts of this clonotype. The library was built for alpha chains, so this beta chain is an off-target read and its size means little. This sequence joins TRBV3-1 and TRBJ2-1, with D possibly TRBD2 on 6 matching bases. The CDR3 is 13 residues long. Trimming removed 2 bases from V and 6 bases from J, with 8 bases in between. Germline V lookup: CDR1 LGHDT, CDR2 YNNKEL (reference sequence). The CDR3 coding sequence is TGTGCCAGCAGCCAACTAGCGTCCAATGAGCAGTTCTTC. This sequence encodes CASSQLASNEQFF.

This clonotype was counted only a few times. Since it is a stray read in a library aimed at alpha chains, this beta chain has a size that is not meaningful. The rearrangement joins TRBV9 to TRBJ2-6; tentatively, D is TRBD2 (7 bases). The CDR3 is made up of 15 amino acids. Trimming took off 3 bases at V and 2 bases at J, with 9 bases between the two ends. Germline CDR1 reads SGDLS; CDR2 reads YYNGEE. The CDR3 bases are TGTGCCAGCAGCGCGGGGGGCCCTGGGGCCAACGTCCTGACTTTC. This translates into CASSAGGPGANVLTF.

A few counts support this clonotype. Being off target in a library aimed at alpha chains, this beta chain has a size of little meaning. The genes are TRBV7-2 and TRBJ1-1; no clear D gene. The V end lost 3 bases, the J end lost 1 base, and 6 bases lay between the germline ends. CDR3 length equals 13 residues. Looked up from germline, CDR1 is SGHTA and CDR2 is FQGNSA. This CDR3 reads CASSFGANTEAFF. The DNA for the CDR3 is TGTGCCAGCAGCTTTGGAGCGAACACTGAAGCTTTCTTT.

About this clonotype: Found in a library prepared for alpha chains, this beta chain is an off-target read, and its abundance has little meaning. The rearrangement uses TRBV12-3 or TRBV12-4 and TRBJ2-7; no definite D call. V was pared by 1 base and J by 2 bases, with 12 bases between. The CDR3 contains 15 residues. The CDR3 sequence is CASSLGTVGTYEQYF. In nucleotides, the CDR3 is TGTGCCAGCAGTTTAGGAACAGTAGGGACCTACGAGCAGTACTTC.

This clonotype has ten or more counts. Within a library made for alpha chains, this beta chain is off target, and its count is uninformative. The chain's CDR3 is CASSLGPGFPGELFF. CDR3 sequence (DNA): TGCGCCAGCAGCTTGGGCCCCGGATTCCCCGGGGAGCTGTTTTTT. This sequence joins TRBV5-1 and TRBJ2-2; no reliable D call. The CDR3 runs to 15 residues. The germline V and J ends were trimmed by 0 bases and 6 bases, with 12 bases remaining between them. Germline V CDR1 and CDR2: SGHRS, YFSETQ.

This clonotype has ten or more counts. This beta chain is off target for a library built for alpha chains, so its abundance means little. The chain employs TRBV29-1 and TRBJ2-3, with D unresolved. Trimming left V 6 bases short and J 2 bases short, with 9 bases between. CDR1 SQVTM and CDR2 ANQGSEA come from the germline V gene. CDR3 length: 12 residues. This chain's CDR3 is CSVVTATDTQYF. In DNA form, the CDR3 reads TGCAGCGTGGTAACAGCCACAGATACGCAGTATTTT.

This clonotype came up a few times. This beta chain was picked up by a library intended for alpha chains and is off target, so its count carries little meaning. The chain links TRBV5-1 to TRBJ1-1, with unresolved D. The CDR3 sequence is 13 residues long. With 4 bases removed from V and 9 bases from J, the gap between germline ends came to 16 bases. Per germline, CDR1 SGHRS and CDR2 YFSETQ. The CDR3 loop is CASSPGDDFKAFF. The CDR3 nucleotides are TGCGCCAGCAGCCCCGGGGATGACTTCAAAGCTTTCTTT.

This clonotype appeared a single time. Since the library was made to target alpha chains, this beta chain is a stray read and its abundance is not meaningful. V gene TRBV5-6 combines with J gene TRBJ1-1, with 8 bases aligning to TRBD1. With 6 bases clipped from V and 3 bases from J, the junction kept 7 bases outside the gene matches. Per the germline V gene, CDR1 is SGHDT and CDR2 is YYEEEE. The CDR3 spans 14 residues. In nucleotides, the CDR3 is TGTGCCAGCATCCCGGACAGGGCGTACACTGAAGCTTTCTTT. This translates into CASIPDRAYTEAFF.

This clonotype was seen only a few times. The library was designed around alpha chains, so this beta chain is a stray read whose abundance carries little weight. This sequence joins TRBV6-2 or TRBV6-3 and TRBJ2-5; D possibly corresponds to TRBD2 (5 bases). V gave up 0 bases and J gave up 1 base, with 12 bases separating them. Germline V gene sequence: CDR1 MNHEY, CDR2 SVGEGT. The CDR3 consists of 16 residues. The CDR3 bases are TGTGCCAGCAGTTACTCGAGGGAATCCACCCAAGAGACCCAGTACTTC. It yields the protein CASSYSRESTQETQYF.

Remarks on this clonotype: This beta chain is an off-target read within a library intended for alpha chains, so its frequency means little. The genes are TRBV20-1 and TRBJ1-1, with D perhaps matching TRBD1 (6 bases). V was pared by 3 bases and J by 0 bases, with 14 bases between. This CDR3 contains 15 residues. Germline CDR1 reads DFQATT; CDR2 reads SNEGSKA (reference sequence). The CDR3 DNA is TGCAGTGCTAGGGGGGCAAATTGGTTGAACACTGAAGCTTTCTTT. It yields the protein CSARGANWLNTEAFF.

This clonotype rates as medium-sized. This beta chain is a stray sequence in a library constructed for alpha chains; its clone size is not meaningful. The chain has TRBV7-8 and TRBJ2-3; no firm D call. The CDR3 contains 16 residues. CDR1 and CDR2 (germline): SGHVS, FQNEAQ. Trimming left V 7 bases short and J 0 bases short, with 17 bases between. Here the CDR3 reads CASNPTRATSTDTQYF. The CDR3 DNA reads TGTGCCAGCAACCCAACCCGGGCCACTAGCACAGATACGCAGTATTTT.

Many counts were recorded for this clonotype. This beta chain turned up in a library designed for alpha chains; as an off-target read, its abundance says little. The V call is TRBV29-1, the J call TRBJ1-1; D gene uncertain. The germline V and J ends were trimmed by 1 base and 5 bases, with 17 bases remaining between them. CDR3 size: 15 residues. CDR1 SQVTM and CDR2 ANQGSEA come from the germline V gene. The CDR3 sequence: CSVEAPKSGWTEAFF. The DNA of the CDR3 is TGCAGCGTTGAAGCTCCTAAGAGTGGATGGACTGAAGCTTTCTTT.

The sample holds many counts of this clonotype. This beta chain is off target for a library built for alpha chains, so its abundance means little. This chain links TRBV20-1 with TRBJ2-7; D call uncertain. Germline CDR1 reads DFQATT; CDR2 reads SNEGSKA (reference sequence). This CDR3 has 11 amino acids. Trimming stripped 6 bases from V and 3 bases from J, with 9 bases between. In DNA, the CDR3 is TGCAGTGCCCGTTGGGGCTACGAGCAGTACTTC. Translating it yields CSARWGYEQYF.

This clonotype was detected a few times. This beta chain appears as a stray read in a library generated for alpha chains; its size is not informative. The chain joins TRBV27 to TRBJ1-2; tentatively, D is TRBD1 (5 bases). The ends were cut back, 0 bases at V and 0 bases at J, with 8 bases in the middle. The V gene's germline CDR1 is MNHEY and CDR2 SMNVEV (reference sequence). The CDR3 consists of 15 residues. The CDR3 is CASSLSGVTNYGYTF. CDR3 nucleotides: TGTGCCAGCAGTTTATCGGGGGTGACTAACTATGGCTACACCTTC.

This clonotype was counted ten times or more. This beta chain lies outside the target of a library built for alpha chains; its clone size means little. The chain employs TRBV6-1 and TRBJ1-1, with 8 bases fitting TRBD1. This CDR3 comprises 13 residues. Trimming took 6 bases from V and 7 from J; bases not matched to a gene: 7. Germline V gene sequence: CDR1 MNHNS, CDR2 SASEGT. The CDR3 spells CASSAPGGLEAFF. The CDR3 DNA reads as TGTGCCAGCAGCGCCCCAGGGGGCCTTGAAGCTTTCTTT.

Judged by abundance, this clonotype is medium-sized. Because the library targeted alpha chains, this beta chain is an off-target read whose size means little. The chain joins TRBV6-5 to TRBJ2-7, with D hard to call. Germline CDR1 MNHEY, CDR2 SVGAGI. The CDR3 sequence is 13 residues long. V was shortened by 5 bases and J by 7 bases, with 15 bases between the two germline ends. CDR3 region: CASSTRWSYEQYF. CDR3 coding DNA: TGTGCCAGCAGTACCCGGTGGAGCTATGAGCAGTACTTC.

As for this clonotype: This beta chain was picked up by a library intended for alpha chains and is off target, so its count carries little meaning. This chain uses TRBV27 with TRBJ1-6; unclear D gene. CDR3 size: 14 residues. The V gene's germline CDR1 is MNHEY and CDR2 SMNVEV (reference sequence). V lost 4 bases and J 5 bases, leaving 9 bases between the germline ends. In DNA, the CDR3 is TGTGCCAGCAGTTCCGGACGGGATAATTCACCCCTCCACTTT. The encoded protein is CASSSGRDNSPLHF.

This clonotype was recorded many times. This beta chain is off target for a library built for alpha chains, so its abundance means little. The chain links TRBV20-1 to TRBJ1-1; D uncertain. In germline, CDR1 is DFQATT, CDR2 SNEGSKA (reference sequence). CDR3 length: 13 amino acids. V was shortened by 0 bases and J by 7 bases, with 12 bases between the two germline ends. The CDR3 here is CSARDGVEDEAFF. CDR3 coding DNA: TGCAGTGCTAGAGATGGTGTAGAGGATGAAGCTTTCTTT.